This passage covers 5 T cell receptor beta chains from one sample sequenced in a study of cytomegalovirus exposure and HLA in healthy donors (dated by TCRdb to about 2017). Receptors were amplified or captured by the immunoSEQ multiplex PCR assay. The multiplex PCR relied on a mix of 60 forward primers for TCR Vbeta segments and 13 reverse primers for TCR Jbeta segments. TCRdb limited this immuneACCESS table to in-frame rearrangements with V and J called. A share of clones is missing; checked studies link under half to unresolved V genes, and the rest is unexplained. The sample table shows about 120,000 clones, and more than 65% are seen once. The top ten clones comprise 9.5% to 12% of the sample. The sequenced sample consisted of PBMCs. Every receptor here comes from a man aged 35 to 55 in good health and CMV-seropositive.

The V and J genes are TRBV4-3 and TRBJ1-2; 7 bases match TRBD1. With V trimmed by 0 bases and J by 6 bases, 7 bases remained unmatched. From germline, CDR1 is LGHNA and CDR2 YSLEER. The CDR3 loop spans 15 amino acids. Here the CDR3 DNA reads TGCGCCAGCAGCCAAGATCCCACAGGGGATGATGGCTACACCTTC. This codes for CASSQDPTGDDGYTF.

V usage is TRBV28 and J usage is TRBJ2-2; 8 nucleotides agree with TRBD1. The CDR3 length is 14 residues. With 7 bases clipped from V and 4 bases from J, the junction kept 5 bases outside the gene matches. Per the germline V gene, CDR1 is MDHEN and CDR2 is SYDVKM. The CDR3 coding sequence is TGTGCCAGCAAACGACAGGGGACCACCGGGGAGCTGTTTTTT. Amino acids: CASKRQGTTGELFF.

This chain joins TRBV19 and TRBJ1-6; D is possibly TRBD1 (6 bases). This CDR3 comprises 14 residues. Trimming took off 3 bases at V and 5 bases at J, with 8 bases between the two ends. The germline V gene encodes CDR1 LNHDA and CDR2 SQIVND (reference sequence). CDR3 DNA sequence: TGTGCCAGTAGTATGGGACAACATAATTCACCCCTCCACTTT. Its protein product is CASSMGQHNSPLHF. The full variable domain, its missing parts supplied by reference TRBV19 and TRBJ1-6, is DGGITQSPKYLFRKEGQNVTLSCEQNLNHDAMYWYRQDPGQGLRLIYYSQIVNDFQKGDIAEGYSVSREKKESFPLTVTSAQKNPTAFYLCASSMGQHNSPLHFGNGTRLTVT.

This chain's CDR3 is CARPPPGQACPYNEQFF. In nucleotides, the CDR3 is TGCGCCAGACCACCCCCCGGACAGGCTTGTCCCTACAATGAGCAGTTCTTC. The chain is built from TRBV10-1 and TRBJ2-1, with TRBD1 matching over 7 bases. V shed 9 bases, J shed 2 bases, and the junction held 16 bases outside the gene matches. CDR3 length equals 17 residues. Germline V gene lookup returns CDR1 WNHNN and CDR2 SYGVQD (reference sequence).

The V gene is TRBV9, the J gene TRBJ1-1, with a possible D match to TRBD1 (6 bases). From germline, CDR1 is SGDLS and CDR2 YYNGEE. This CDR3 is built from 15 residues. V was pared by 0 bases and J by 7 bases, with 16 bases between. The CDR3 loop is CASSVAGTQGHEAFF. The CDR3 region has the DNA TGTGCCAGCAGCGTAGCGGGTACCCAGGGGCATGAAGCTTTCTTT.